Presented here are 9 T cell receptor beta chains from one specimen sequenced in a study of blood T cell repertoires in COVID-19 (dated by TCRdb to 2019 to 2021). Library method: the immunoSEQ multiplex PCR assay. TCRdb mirrors the immuneACCESS table, restricted to in-frame sequences. Some clones are absent from its copies; in checked studies, under half trace to an unresolved V gene, and the reason for the others is unknown. A total of roughly 300,000 clones appear in this sample, 70% to 90% of them only once. Of the sample, around 6% is held by the ten largest clones. Sequencing used PBMCs or T cells enriched from blood (not recorded which). These TCRs come from a woman in her twenties or thirties who had recovered from COVID-19.

V and J are TRBV4-2 and TRBJ2-7; D might be TRBD1 (6 bases). The germline CDR1 and CDR2 sequences are LGHNA and YNFKEQ. The CDR3 totals 16 residues. The V gene lost 0 bases and the J gene lost 3 bases, with 15 bases spanning the gap. The CDR3, as DNA: TGTGCCAGCAGCCAAGAAGGGGGTTATGGGGGCTACGAGCAGTACTTC. Its protein product is CASSQEGGYGGYEQYF.

This sequence joins TRBV19 and TRBJ2-7, with 9 bases matching TRBD1. Germline lookup yields CDR1 LNHDA and CDR2 SQIVND (reference sequence). This CDR3 is 12 amino acids long. J gave up 6 bases and V 10 bases, and 7 bases lay outside the gene matches. Here the CDR3 reads CAIGTGYGEQYF. CDR3 nucleotide sequence: TGTGCCATCGGGACAGGGTATGGCGAGCAGTACTTC.

This clone came up many times. This chain joins TRBV19 and TRBJ2-3; the D gene is possibly TRBD2 (5 bases). Per the germline V gene, CDR1 is LNHDA and CDR2 is SQIVND (reference sequence). CDR3 length: 15 residues. The V end was cut by 1 base, the J end by 5 bases, with 13 bases between. The DNA of the CDR3 is TGTGCCAGTAGTATAGCAGGAGGAGGTGGAGATACGCAGTATTTT. Its protein is CASSIAGGGGDTQYF.

This chain connects TRBV2 to TRBJ2-7; 8 bases fit TRBD1. V trimming: 8 bases; J trimming: 4 bases; junction bases outside the gene matches: 7. CDR1 and CDR2 from the germline V gene are SNHLY and FYNNEI. The CDR3 sequence is 13 residues long. The CDR3 spells CASFRDRPYEQYF. The DNA for the CDR3 is TGTGCCAGCTTCCGGGACAGGCCATACGAGCAGTACTTC.

Only a few counts were recorded for this clone. The gene calls are TRBV19 and TRBJ1-2; TRBD1 matches 10 bases. Germline V gives CDR1 LNHDA, CDR2 SQIVND (reference sequence). The CDR3 is made up of 16 amino acids. J was trimmed by 2 bases and V by 5 bases; bases with no gene match: 8. CDR3: CASSPRGQGYNYGYTF. Written as DNA, the CDR3 is TGTGCCAGTAGTCCCCGGGGACAGGGGTACAACTATGGCTACACCTTC.

This rearrangement joins TRBV9 to TRBJ2-3, with D unresolved. In germline, CDR1 is SGDLS, CDR2 YYNGEE. The CDR3 has 14 residues. Between the trimmed V and J ends, which lost 0 bases and 5 bases, there was a span of 10 bases. The CDR3 DNA is TGTGCCAGCAGCGTAGGTGGTAGTGTAGATACGCAGTATTTT. Protein: CASSVGGSVDTQYF.

The gene calls are TRBV27 and TRBJ1-1, with TRBD1 matching over 12 bases. This CDR3 spans 17 amino acids. J lost 4 bases, V lost 1 base, and 7 bases had no gene match. Germline CDR1 MNHEY, CDR2 SMNVEV (reference sequence). The CDR3 DNA follows: TGTGCCAGCAGTTTATGGGGACAGGGGGCCTCGGGCACTGAAGCTTTCTTT. This translates into CASSLWGQGASGTEAFF.

The chain joins TRBV30 to TRBJ2-7, with TRBD1 as a possible D gene (8 bases). The length of the CDR3 is 14 residues. Germline V CDR1 and CDR2: GTSNPN, SVGIG (reference sequence). Trimming removed 5 bases from V and 5 bases from J, with 19 bases in between. CDR3 protein: CAWGGDRRNHEQYF. CDR3 sequence (DNA): TGTGCCTGGGGGGGGGACAGGAGGAACCACGAGCAGTACTTC.

This chain joins TRBV3-1 (or the pseudogene TRBV3-2) and TRBJ2-2, with D possibly being TRBD1 (5 bases). V was pared by 7 bases and J by 4 bases, with 13 bases between. This CDR3 has 14 amino acids. Germline CDR1 LGHDT, CDR2 YNNKEL (reference sequence). The CDR3 DNA sequence: TGTGCCAGCACGCCTGGGGCGCGCACCGGGGAGCTGTTTTTT. Translating it yields CASTPGARTGELFF.